Below are 18 T cell receptor beta chains sequenced from a single sample in a study of cytomegalovirus exposure and HLA in healthy donors (dated by TCRdb to 2016 to 2017). The method was the immunoSEQ multiplex PCR assay. TCRdb re-hosts the immuneACCESS table, in-frame sequences only. Its copies lack some clones; in the studies checked, an unresolved V gene accounts for under half of them, and the cause for the rest is not known. The sample has roughly 100,000 clones on record, 88% of them singletons. The ten largest clones add up to around 1.7% of the sample. Sequencing was done on a sample of PBMCs. Receptors were obtained from a woman under 30 in good health and CMV-seropositive.

The table lists this clone with a count of one. The chain is built from TRBV5-6 and TRBJ2-7; TRBD1 is a possible D gene (6 bases). CDR1 and CDR2 (germline): SGHDT, YYEEEE. V was trimmed by 2 bases and J by 5 bases, leaving 14 bases between them. The CDR3 is 14 amino acids. The CDR3 sequence: CASSLTGSSNEQYV. The CDR3 region has the DNA TGTGCCAGCAGCTTAACAGGGAGTAGCAACGAGCAGTACGTC.

For this clone: An end of the junction does not agree with germline; a read error may underlie this. The chain couples TRBV28 to TRBJ2-7, with 16 bases identical to TRBD2. Germline assignment: CDR1 MDHEN and CDR2 SYDVKM. The CDR3 is 12 residues long. CDR3: CASSMGLAGGIF. The CDR3 DNA follows: TGTGCCAGCAGTATGGGACTAGCGGGGGGGATCTTC.

This chain links TRBV2 with TRBJ2-7; D is possibly TRBD2 (5 bases). V gave up 4 bases and J gave up 6 bases, with 10 bases separating them. The CDR3 spans 12 residues. Germline-derived CDR1 and CDR2 are SNHLY and FYNNEI. CDR3 loop: CASSVARGEQYF. The CDR3 DNA reads TGTGCCAGCAGTGTTGCCCGGGGCGAGCAGTACTTC.

The rearrangement uses TRBV9 and TRBJ2-2; 10 bases align to TRBD1. After removal of 2 bases from V and 4 bases from J, the junction contained 5 bases not matched to a gene. This CDR3 is 16 amino acids long. The germline V gene has CDR1 SGDLS and CDR2 YYNGEE. CDR3: CASSVLGQGTTGELFF. CDR3 nucleotide sequence: TGTGCCAGCAGCGTCTTGGGACAGGGGACCACCGGGGAGCTGTTTTTT.

The chain carries TRBV4-1 and TRBJ2-2; D is uncertain. CDR1 and CDR2 from the germline V gene are MGHRA and YSYEKL. The CDR3 runs to 14 residues. V was shortened by 4 bases and J by 3 bases, with 9 bases between the two germline ends. The CDR3, as DNA: TGCGCCAGCAGCCTTGTGGCCGACACCGGGGAGCTGTTTTTT. Translating gives CASSLVADTGELFF.

The J gene is TRBJ1-4, the V gene TRBV15, with D tentatively TRBD1 (5 bases). CDR3 length: 15 amino acids. Germline V gives CDR1 LNHNV, CDR2 YYDKDF (reference sequence). The V end lost 8 bases, the J end lost 11 bases, and 24 bases lay between the germline ends. CDR3 in amino acids: CATGDPGTGGKKLFF. The CDR3 DNA sequence: TGTGCCACCGGCGATCCCGGGACGGGGGGAAAGAAACTGTTTTTT.

The chain is built from TRBV6-6 and TRBJ1-1; D remains unclear. The CDR3 contains 13 residues. CDR1 is MNHNY and CDR2 is SVGAGI in the germline V gene (reference sequence). The germline V and J ends were trimmed by 5 bases and 0 bases, with 7 bases remaining between them. The CDR3 is CASSQDMNTEAFF. The CDR3 DNA is TGTGCCAGCAGTCAGGATATGAACACTGAAGCTTTCTTT.

The rearrangement links TRBV15 to TRBJ1-1; unclear D gene. This CDR3 comprises 16 residues. Germline V gene data show CDR1 as LNHNV and CDR2 as YYDKDF (reference sequence). V was trimmed by 0 bases and J by 1 base, leaving 12 bases between them. The CDR3 nucleotides read TGTGCCACCAGCAGAGATCGGGGTGGGGAGAACACTGAAGCTTTCTTT. It encodes CATSRDRGGENTEAFF.

A few counts support this clone. The chain has TRBV7-2 and TRBJ1-6; the D gene is possibly TRBD1 (5 bases). With 2 bases removed from V and 8 bases from J, the gap between germline ends came to 10 bases. From germline, CDR1 is SGHTA and CDR2 FQGNSA. The CDR3 spans 14 residues. The CDR3 DNA follows: TGTGCCAGCAGCTTACTCAGGGAAGATTCACCCCTCCACTTT. This codes for CASSLLREDSPLHF. Using reference TRBV7-2 and TRBJ1-6 for the parts outside the CDR3, the full variable domain is GAGVSQSPSNKVTEKGKDVELRCDPISGHTALYWYRQSLGQGLEFLIYFQGNSAPDKSGLPSDRFSAERTGGSVSTLTIQRTQQEDSAVYLCASSLLREDSPLHFGNGTRLTVT.

This clone has a single count. Written as DNA, the CDR3 is TGTGCCATCAGAGGGGGGGTCGAACTGGGGGGCTACACCTTC. It codes for CAIRGGVELGGYTF. The chain couples TRBV10-3 to TRBJ1-2; tentative D call: TRBD1 (6 bases). CDR3 length equals 14 residues. Trimming took 6 bases from V and 8 from J, leaving 19 bases between them. Germline assignment: CDR1 ENHRY and CDR2 SYGVKD.

This clone has just one count. J is TRBJ1-2 and V is TRBV28, with 9 bases aligning to TRBD1. V shed 3 bases and J 5 bases; nucleotides not matched to a gene: 7. The CDR3 length is 15 residues. Germline CDR1 and CDR2: MDHEN and SYDVKM. DNA of the CDR3: TGTGCCAGCAGTTTTAAGGGGACAGGGCCATATGGCTACACCTTC. Translated, it gives CASSFKGTGPYGYTF.

The chain employs TRBV6-1 and TRBJ1-2, with 7 bases identical to TRBD1. CDR3 size: 13 residues. The trim removed 1 base at V and 6 bases at J, leaving 2 bases unmatched. The germline CDR1 and CDR2 sequences are MNHNS and SASEGT. CDR3 protein: CASSEVTGDGYTF. The CDR3 DNA sequence: TGTGCCAGCAGTGAAGTAACAGGGGATGGCTACACCTTC.

This chain joins TRBV27 and TRBJ1-4, with TRBD1 identical over 8 bases. Trimming removed 5 bases from V and 4 bases from J; junction bases left unmatched: 9. The CDR3 is made up of 16 amino acids. Germline values: CDR1 MNHEY, CDR2 SMNVEV (reference sequence). DNA of the CDR3: TGTGCCAGCAGTCTGCTGGACAGGGCCTATAATGAAAAACTGTTTTTT. This sequence encodes CASSLLDRAYNEKLFF.

The V gene is TRBV6-5, the J gene TRBJ2-7, with TRBD2 as a possible D gene (6 bases). The ends were cut back, 7 bases at V and 1 base at J, with 17 bases in the middle. The CDR3 contains 15 residues. Germline V lookup: CDR1 MNHEY, CDR2 SVGAGI. CDR3 in DNA: TGTGCCAGCACCCGCGGGGCCGATTTTTCCTACGAGCAGTACTTC. Translated, it gives CASTRGADFSYEQYF.

The V gene is TRBV5-1, the J gene TRBJ2-1, with TRBD2 matching 8 bases. CDR1 and CDR2 (germline): SGHRS, YFSETQ. The CDR3 is 17 amino acids. The V segment lost 4 bases and the J segment 3 bases; nucleotides outside the gene matches: 12. CDR3 sequence (DNA): TGCGCCAGCAGCGCCGGGGGGGGTCCCCCCAGCTACAATGAGCAGTTCTTC. Translation: CASSAGGGPPSYNEQFF.

The chain combines TRBV27 with TRBJ2-5; 7 bases are shared with TRBD2. V trimming: 8 bases; J trimming: 5 bases; junction bases outside the gene matches: 11. This CDR3 has 14 residues. Germline lookup yields CDR1 MNHEY and CDR2 SMNVEV (reference sequence). The CDR3 coding sequence is TGTGCCAGCCCGGCCGGGGGGAAGGTGGAGACCCAGTACTTC. Translated, it gives CASPAGGKVETQYF.

CDR3 DNA sequence: TGTGCCAGCAGTTCCACCTGGGAGTCGGGAGGGAAAGGCTATGGCTACACCTTC. Protein sequence: CASSSTWESGGKGYGYTF. The V call is TRBV28, the J call TRBJ1-2; the D is unclear. The CDR3 spans 18 residues. The germline CDR1 and CDR2 sequences are MDHEN and SYDVKM. V lost 4 bases to trimming and J lost 4 bases, with 25 bases between them.

This clone has a handful of counts. The V call is TRBV4-1, the J call TRBJ1-1, with TRBD1 identical over 7 bases. After removal of 0 bases from V and 2 bases from J, the junction contained 6 bases not matched to a gene. Germline CDR1 and CDR2: MGHRA and YSYEKL. The CDR3 is 16 amino acids. Here the CDR3 reads CASSQDKAGGNTEAFF. The CDR3 DNA reads TGCGCCAGCAGCCAAGATAAGGCAGGGGGAAACACTGAAGCTTTCTTT.